Presented here are 30 T cell receptor beta chains from one specimen sequenced in a study of sequential checkpoint blockade in melanoma. The repertoire was sequenced with immunoSEQ multiplex PCR; TCRdb's copy has only in-frame clones and lacks some. Altogether around 9,200 clones are present, roughly 24% being singletons, with the ten largest covering about 10%. Treatment reported: randomized to nivolumab then ipilimumab (arm A) or the reverse (arm B). Specimen: tumor tissue (inferred from file names), collected from a patient given nivolumab and ipilimumab in sequence. These TCRs come from a human donor with melanoma.

V usage is TRBV19 and J usage is TRBJ1-1, with a tentative D call TRBD1 (6 bases). Germline CDR1 is LNHDA and CDR2 is SQIVND (reference sequence). CDR3 length: 15 residues. The V and J ends lost 9 bases and 9 bases respectively, with 26 bases between them. CDR3 sequence (DNA): TGTGCCAGCAGATCCTCCAAAGGGGGACGGATTAAAGCTTTCTTT. It codes for CASRSSKGGRIKAFF.

In this sample, this clone turned up a few times. V is TRBV28 and J is TRBJ2-5; no clear D. Germline CDR1 MDHEN, CDR2 SYDVKM. This CDR3 contains 15 residues. Trimming stripped 3 bases from V and 4 bases from J, with 15 bases between. The CDR3 DNA reads as TGTGCCAGCAGTTTGGGATGGGTTTTAGCAGAGACCCAGTACTTC. Amino acid sequence: CASSLGWVLAETQYF.

This rearrangement joins TRBV14 to TRBJ2-2; the D gene is possibly TRBD1 (5 bases). This CDR3 is built from 18 residues. Germline V gene lookup returns CDR1 SGHDN and CDR2 FVKESK. Between the trimmed V and J ends, which lost 0 bases and 4 bases, there was a span of 18 bases. In nucleotides, the CDR3 is TGTGCCAGCAGCCAAGATCCGCGGCCAGGGCGGACCACCGGGGAGCTGTTTTTT. It encodes CASSQDPRPGRTTGELFF.

This clone was observed at least ten times. The chain links TRBV6-8 to TRBJ2-3; TRBD2 matches at 12 bases. Germline trimming cut 7 bases from V and 4 bases from J; bases unmatched to any gene: 6. The CDR3 consists of 15 residues. Per the germline V gene, CDR1 is MNHGY and CDR2 is SAAAGT. The CDR3 loop reads CASNLLAGGSDTQYF. The CDR3 bases are TGTGCCAGCAACCTACTAGCGGGGGGATCAGATACGCAGTATTTT.

This sequence joins TRBV18 and TRBJ2-3; no clear D. The CDR3 runs 12 residues. V was trimmed by 3 bases and J by 0 bases, leaving 1 base between them. The germline V gene has CDR1 KGHSH and CDR2 LQKENI. CDR3 in amino acids: CASSPSTDTQYF. The CDR3 nucleotides read TGTGCCAGCTCACCTAGCACAGATACGCAGTATTTT.

The chain links TRBV18 to TRBJ1-1; D gene uncertain. The CDR3 is 15 amino acids. Looked up from germline, CDR1 is KGHSH and CDR2 is LQKENI. The ends were cut back, 3 bases at V and 3 bases at J, with 14 bases in the middle. The DNA of the CDR3 is TGTGCCAGCTCACCTCGGGATATCGGGGACACTGAAGCTTTCTTT. Its protein product is CASSPRDIGDTEAFF.

This clone has ten or more counts. This chain joins TRBV11-3 and TRBJ1-5; D perhaps matches TRBD1 (5 bases). The CDR3 consists of 15 residues. With 5 bases removed from V and 2 bases from J, the gap between germline ends came to 13 bases. The V gene's germline CDR1 is SGHNT and CDR2 YENEEA. For the CDR3, the DNA is TGTGCCAGCAGCCCTTTGGGGCAACGCAATCAGCCCCAGCATTTT. Protein product: CASSPLGQRNQPQHF.

This clone was found a few times. This chain uses TRBV6-8 with TRBJ1-5; 7 bases line up with TRBD1. The CDR3 loop spans 15 amino acids. V trimming: 6 bases; J trimming: 2 bases; junction bases outside the gene matches: 7. From germline, CDR1 is MNHGY and CDR2 SAAAGT. CDR3 sequence reads: CASSPQGIGNQPQHF. As DNA, the CDR3 is TGTGCCAGCAGCCCACAGGGGATTGGCAATCAGCCCCAGCATTTT.

This chain uses TRBV28 with TRBJ1-1; D gene unclear. This CDR3 is built from 14 residues. The ends were cut back, 3 bases at V and 1 base at J, with 9 bases in the middle. Germline loops: CDR1 MDHEN, CDR2 SYDVKM. CDR3 in amino acids: CASSFAGRNTEAFF. The CDR3 bases are TGTGCCAGCAGTTTCGCAGGACGGAACACTGAAGCTTTCTTT.

This clone was observed at least ten times. This CDR3 is CASSSRQGKETQYF. In DNA form, the CDR3 reads TGTGCCAGCAGCTCTAGACAGGGCAAAGAGACCCAGTACTTC. V gene TRBV11-3 combines with J gene TRBJ2-5; 7 bases are shared with TRBD1. The germline V gene has CDR1 SGHNT and CDR2 YENEEA. CDR3 length: 14 amino acids. Unmatched junction bases numbered 5, after V lost 4 bases and J lost 3 bases.

In this sample, this clone turned up many times. This rearrangement joins TRBV11-3 to TRBJ1-4; no clear D gene. V gave up 5 bases and J gave up 0 bases, with 16 bases separating them. The CDR3 contains 17 residues. Germline V CDR1 and CDR2: SGHNT, YENEEA. For the CDR3, the DNA is TGTGCCAGCAGCCGGCCGCAGGAGCTCGCAACTAATGAAAAACTGTTTTTT. Its translation is CASSRPQELATNEKLFF.

V gene TRBV5-1 combines with J gene TRBJ1-4; 7 bases are a match to TRBD1. V shed 4 bases and J 8 bases; nucleotides not matched to a gene: 8. The germline V gene has CDR1 SGHRS and CDR2 YFSETQ. The CDR3 totals 14 residues. CDR3 protein: CASSTGQAGEKLFF. CDR3 sequence (DNA): TGCGCCAGCAGCACCGGACAGGCAGGGGAAAAACTGTTTTTT. The whole variable domain, filled in from reference TRBV5-1 and TRBJ1-4, reads KAGVTQTPRYLIKTRGQQVTLSCSPISGHRSVSWYQQTPGQGLQFLFEYFSETQRNKGNFPGRFSGRQFSNSRSEMNVSTLELGDSALYLCASSTGQAGEKLFFGSGTQLSVL.

The V call is TRBV30, the J call TRBJ1-2; 8 positions match TRBD1. Per germline, CDR1 GTSNPN and CDR2 SVGIG (reference sequence). The CDR3 has 12 residues. Losses at the gene ends were 1 base for V and 7 bases for J; bases not matched to a gene: 2. The CDR3 loop is CAWSGQGTGYTF. The CDR3 DNA reads as TGTGCCTGGAGTGGACAGGGGACTGGCTACACCTTC.

The chain combines TRBV6-8 with TRBJ1-6, with D uncertain. The CDR3 spans 14 residues. CDR1 is MNHGY, CDR2 SAAAGT, per germline. The ends were cut back, 5 bases at V and 1 base at J, with 6 bases in the middle. The CDR3 region has the DNA TGTGCCAGCAGTGGCCAGTCCTATAATTCACCCCTCCACTTT. Its protein is CASSGQSYNSPLHF.

This clone appeared many times. A read error may account for a junction end that differs from germline. V usage is TRBV11-3 and J usage is TRBJ1-1; TRBD1 matches at 9 bases. Per the germline V gene, CDR1 is SGHNT and CDR2 is YENEEA. This CDR3 comprises 16 residues. The CDR3 DNA follows: TGTGCCAGCAGCAAGCGCCCCGGGACAGGGAACGCTGAAGCTTTCTTT. Residues: CASSKRPGTGNAEAFF.

This clone was observed a handful of times. V is TRBV10-2 and J is TRBJ1-4; D is possibly TRBD1 (5 bases). Germline values: CDR1 WSHSY, CDR2 SAAADI. The V gene lost 3 bases and the J gene lost 6 bases, with 8 bases spanning the gap. CDR3 length: 13 amino acids. The CDR3 is CASSEQVYEKLFF. The CDR3 DNA reads TGCGCCAGCAGTGAACAGGTTTATGAAAAACTGTTTTTT.

Regarding this clone: One end of the junction fails to match germline, which may point to a read error. This chain joins TRBV6-8 and TRBJ2-5; tentatively, D is TRBD1 or TRBD2 (5 bases each). CDR3 length: 16 residues. Germline CDR1 is MNHGY and CDR2 is SAAAGT. The CDR3 sequence is CAISQTGTDGSGTQYF. CDR3 bases: TGTGCCATCAGTCAAACCGGGACGGACGGATCCGGGACCCAGTACTTC.

This clone occurred many times. Different DNA sequences within this sample yield the same CDR3. The chain recombines TRBV9 with TRBJ2-5; TRBD2 matches 10 bases. CDR3 length: 18 amino acids. Germline CDR1 SGDLS, CDR2 YYNGEE. V lost 0 bases and J lost 5; bases outside the gene matches: 13. The CDR3 nucleotides read TGTGCCAGCAGCGTAGGAAGGAGGCTAGCGGGGGAGGGGGAGACCCAGTACTTC. Protein sequence: CASSVGRRLAGEGETQYF.

The table lists this clone with a few counts. The chain combines TRBV9 with TRBJ2-5; D is unresolved. Germline V lookup: CDR1 SGDLS, CDR2 YYNGEE. CDR3 length: 13 residues. Trimming pared 6 bases from V and 4 bases from J, leaving 13 bases between. For the CDR3, the DNA is TGTGCCAGCACTCCCCCTTCAGGAGAGACCCAGTACTTC. Its protein is CASTPPSGETQYF.

The chain has TRBV18 and TRBJ1-1; D uncertain. Germline CDR1 and CDR2: KGHSH and LQKENI. Trimming took off 1 base at V and 2 bases at J, with 8 bases between the two ends. The CDR3 is 14 amino acids. The CDR3, as DNA: TGTGCCAGCTCACCACGGCAAACTAACACTGAAGCTTTCTTT. As protein: CASSPRQTNTEAFF. The full variable domain, rest sourced from reference TRBV18 and TRBJ1-1, is NAGVMQNPRHLVRRRGQEARLRCSPMKGHSHVYWYRQLPEEGLKFMVYLQKENIIDESGMPKERFSAEFPKEGPSILRIQQVVRGDSAAYFCASSPRQTNTEAFFGQGTRLTVV.

The V and J genes are TRBV5-1 and TRBJ1-1; 7 bases agree with TRBD1. The CDR3 covers 16 residues. V was pared by 4 bases and J by 1 base, with 10 bases of the junction left unmatched. Germline V gene data show CDR1 as SGHRS and CDR2 as YFSETQ. The DNA for the CDR3 is TGCGCCAGCAGCCACCCTACAGACAGGGAGAACACTGAAGCTTTCTTT. Protein sequence: CASSHPTDRENTEAFF. Using reference TRBV5-1 and TRBJ1-1 for the parts outside the CDR3, the full variable domain is KAGVTQTPRYLIKTRGQQVTLSCSPISGHRSVSWYQQTPGQGLQFLFEYFSETQRNKGNFPGRFSGRQFSNSRSEMNVSTLELGDSALYLCASSHPTDRENTEAFFGQGTRLTVV.

The chain carries TRBV28 and TRBJ1-1; weak D call: TRBD1 (6 bases). The germline gives CDR1 MDHEN, CDR2 SYDVKM. V dropped 5 bases and J dropped 3 bases, with 13 bases sitting between them. The CDR3 extends over 14 amino acids. CDR3 DNA: TGTGCCAGCAGTGGGGGCAGCAAGGACACTGAAGCTTTCTTT. It is translated as CASSGGSKDTEAFF.

The table lists this clone with many counts. The chain employs TRBV28 and TRBJ2-7; maybe TRBD1 (6 bases). With 6 bases removed from V and 8 bases from J, the gap between germline ends came to 14 bases. The CDR3 length is 12 residues. The germline V gene has CDR1 MDHEN and CDR2 SYDVKM. The CDR3 DNA reads as TGTGCCAGCAGCCCGGTAGGGGGTAAGCAGTACTTC. Translation gives CASSPVGGKQYF.

This clone has more than one count but fewer than ten. The chain combines TRBV28 with TRBJ2-7, with D tentatively TRBD1 or TRBD2 (7 bases each). Per the germline V gene, CDR1 is MDHEN and CDR2 is SYDVKM. Trimming stripped 6 bases from V and 6 bases from J, with 18 bases between. The CDR3 runs 14 residues. The CDR3 loop is CASSPSDREGEQYF. In DNA form, the CDR3 reads TGTGCCAGCAGCCCCTCCGACAGGGAGGGCGAGCAGTACTTC.

This clone was counted ten times or more. This rearrangement joins TRBV11-3 to TRBJ1-3; D remains unclear. The CDR3 sequence is 16 residues long. V was cut by 5 bases and J by 0 bases, with 14 bases left in between. The germline gives CDR1 SGHNT, CDR2 YENEEA. CDR3 sequence reads: CASSPRTDNSGNTIYF. The CDR3 DNA reads as TGTGCCAGCAGCCCAAGGACGGATAACTCTGGAAACACCATATATTTT.

J is TRBJ1-6 and V is TRBV18; 7 bases are a match to TRBD1. V shed 3 bases and J 1 base; nucleotides not matched to a gene: 6. Germline V gene sequence: CDR1 KGHSH, CDR2 LQKENI. CDR3 size: 17 residues. The chain's CDR3 is CASSPLRGQSYNSPLHF. The CDR3, as DNA: TGTGCCAGCTCACCCCTACGGGGACAGTCCTATAATTCACCCCTCCACTTT.

This clone appeared a few times. This chain connects TRBV18 to TRBJ1-6; possibly TRBD1 for D (5 bases). The CDR3 totals 17 residues. Trimming pared 2 bases from V and 5 bases from J, leaving 16 bases between. The V gene's germline CDR1 is KGHSH and CDR2 LQKENI. The CDR3, as DNA: TGTGCCAGCTCACCAATCGCTGGGGCGCACGATAATTCACCCCTCCACTTT. It translates to CASSPIAGAHDNSPLHF.

This clone appeared a few times. The V and J genes are TRBV11-3 and TRBJ1-5, with 8 nucleotides matching TRBD1. V was clipped by 1 base and J by 7 bases; unmatched bases: 6. This CDR3 has 15 amino acids. Per germline, CDR1 SGHNT and CDR2 YENEEA. This chain's CDR3 is CASSLGGQGDQPQHF. CDR3 in DNA: TGTGCCAGCAGCTTAGGCGGACAGGGAGACCAGCCCCAGCATTTT.

This clone appeared a few times. V usage is TRBV6-8 and J usage is TRBJ2-1; 8 nucleotides agree with TRBD1. With 6 bases clipped from V and 6 bases from J, the junction kept 7 bases outside the gene matches. Germline values: CDR1 MNHGY, CDR2 SAAAGT. The CDR3 runs to 14 residues. The CDR3 DNA is TGTGCCAGCAGGGGGACAGGTGATCGCAATGAGCAGTTCTTC. Translated, it gives CASRGTGDRNEQFF.

This chain connects TRBV6-8 to TRBJ2-5; TRBD2 matches 13 bases. Germline CDR1 reads MNHGY; CDR2 reads SAAAGT. CDR3 length: 18 residues. V lost 6 bases, J lost 1 base, and 11 bases stayed unmatched. In DNA, the CDR3 is TGTGCCAGCAGCCCCGGACTAGCGGGGGTCCTCATCCAAGAGACCCAGTACTTC. Translated, it gives CASSPGLAGVLIQETQYF.